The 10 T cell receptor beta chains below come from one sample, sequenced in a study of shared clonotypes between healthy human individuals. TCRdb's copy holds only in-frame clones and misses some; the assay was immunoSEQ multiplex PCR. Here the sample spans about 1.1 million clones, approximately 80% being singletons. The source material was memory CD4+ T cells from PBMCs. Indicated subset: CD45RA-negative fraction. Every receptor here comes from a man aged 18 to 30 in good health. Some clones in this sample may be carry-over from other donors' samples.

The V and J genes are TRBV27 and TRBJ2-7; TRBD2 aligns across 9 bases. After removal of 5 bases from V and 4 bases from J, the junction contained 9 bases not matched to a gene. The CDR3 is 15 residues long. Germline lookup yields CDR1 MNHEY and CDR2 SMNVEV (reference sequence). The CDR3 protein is CASSLIAGVEYEQYF. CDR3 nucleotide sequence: TGTGCCAGCAGTCTAATAGCGGGAGTAGAATACGAGCAGTACTTC.

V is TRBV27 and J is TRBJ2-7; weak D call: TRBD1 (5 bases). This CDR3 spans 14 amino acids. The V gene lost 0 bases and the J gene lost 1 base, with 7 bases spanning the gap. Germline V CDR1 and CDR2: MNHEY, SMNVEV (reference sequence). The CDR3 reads CASSLSRQSYEQYF. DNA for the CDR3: TGTGCCAGCAGTTTATCTAGACAGTCCTACGAGCAGTACTTC.

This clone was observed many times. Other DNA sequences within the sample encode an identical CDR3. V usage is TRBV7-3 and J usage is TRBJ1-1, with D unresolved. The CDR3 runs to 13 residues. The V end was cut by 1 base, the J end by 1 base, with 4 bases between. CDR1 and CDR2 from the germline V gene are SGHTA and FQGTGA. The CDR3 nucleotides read TGTGCCAGCAGCTTAAGACGGAACACTGAAGCTTTCTTT. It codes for CASSLRRNTEAFF.

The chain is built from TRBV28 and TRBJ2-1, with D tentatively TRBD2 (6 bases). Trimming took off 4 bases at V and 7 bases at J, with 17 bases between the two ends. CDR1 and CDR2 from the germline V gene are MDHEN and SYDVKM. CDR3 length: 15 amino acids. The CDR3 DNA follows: TGTGCCAGCAGTTCCGCCGCGGGATATATGAATGAGCAGTTCTTC. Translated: CASSSAAGYMNEQFF.

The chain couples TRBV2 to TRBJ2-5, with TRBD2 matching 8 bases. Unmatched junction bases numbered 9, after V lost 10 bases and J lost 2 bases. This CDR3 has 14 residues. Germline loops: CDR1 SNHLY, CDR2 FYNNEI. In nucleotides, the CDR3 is TGTGCCACCTCGCCCGGGAGGGAACAAGAGACCCAGTACTTC. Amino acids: CATSPGREQETQYF.

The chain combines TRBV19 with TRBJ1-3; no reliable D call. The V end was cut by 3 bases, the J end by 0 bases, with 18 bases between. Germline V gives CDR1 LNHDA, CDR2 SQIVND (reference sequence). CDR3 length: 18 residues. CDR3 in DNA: TGTGCCAGTAGTATGGACTACCCCGGACGGCTCTCTGGAAACACCATATATTTT. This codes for CASSMDYPGRLSGNTIYF. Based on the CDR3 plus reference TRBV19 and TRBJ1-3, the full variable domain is DGGITQSPKYLFRKEGQNVTLSCEQNLNHDAMYWYRQDPGQGLRLIYYSQIVNDFQKGDIAEGYSVSREKKESFPLTVTSAQKNPTAFYLCASSMDYPGRLSGNTIYFGEGSWLTVV.

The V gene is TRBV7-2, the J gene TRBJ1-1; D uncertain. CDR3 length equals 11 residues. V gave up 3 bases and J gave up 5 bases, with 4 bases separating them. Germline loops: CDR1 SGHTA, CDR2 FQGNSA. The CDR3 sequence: CASSFETEAFF. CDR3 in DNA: TGTGCCAGCAGCTTCGAAACTGAAGCTTTCTTT.

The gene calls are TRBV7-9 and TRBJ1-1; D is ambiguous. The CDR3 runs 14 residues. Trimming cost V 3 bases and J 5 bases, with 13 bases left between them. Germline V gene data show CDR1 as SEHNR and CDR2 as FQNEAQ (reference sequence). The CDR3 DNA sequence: TGTGCCAGCAGCTTTAACAGACCTGGGACTGAAGCTTTCTTT. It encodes CASSFNRPGTEAFF.

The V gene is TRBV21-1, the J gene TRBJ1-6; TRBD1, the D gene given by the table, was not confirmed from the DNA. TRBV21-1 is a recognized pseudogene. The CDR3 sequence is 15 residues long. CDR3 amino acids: CASSKCHRVNSPLHF. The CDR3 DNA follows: TGTGCCAGCAGCAAATGTCACAGGGTCAATTCACCCCTCCACTTT.

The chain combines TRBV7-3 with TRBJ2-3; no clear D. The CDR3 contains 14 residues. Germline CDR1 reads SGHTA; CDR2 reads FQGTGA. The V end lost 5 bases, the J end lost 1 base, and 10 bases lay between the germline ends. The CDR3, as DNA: TGTGCCAGCAGCCTCGGGTACGGCACAGATACGCAGTATTTT. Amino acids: CASSLGYGTDTQYF.